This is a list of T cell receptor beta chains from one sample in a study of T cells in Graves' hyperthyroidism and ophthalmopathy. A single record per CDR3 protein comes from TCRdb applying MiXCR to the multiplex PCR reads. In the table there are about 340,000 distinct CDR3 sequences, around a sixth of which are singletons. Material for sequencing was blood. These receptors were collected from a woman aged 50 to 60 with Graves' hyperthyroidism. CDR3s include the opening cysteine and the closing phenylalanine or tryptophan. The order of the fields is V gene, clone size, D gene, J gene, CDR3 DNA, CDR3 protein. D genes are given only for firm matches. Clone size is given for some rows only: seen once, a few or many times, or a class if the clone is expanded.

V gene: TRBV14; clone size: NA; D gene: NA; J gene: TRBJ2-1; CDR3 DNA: TGTGCCAGCAGCCAAGGAACCGGGACCGGCTACAATGAGCAGTTCTTC; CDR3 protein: CASSQGTGTGYNEQFF
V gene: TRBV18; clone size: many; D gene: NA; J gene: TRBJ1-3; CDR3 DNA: TGTGCCAGCTCACCCCCAGGGGTAGGAAACACCATATATTTT; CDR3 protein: CASSPPGVGNTIYF
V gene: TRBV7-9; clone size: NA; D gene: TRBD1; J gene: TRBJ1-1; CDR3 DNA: TGTGCCAGCAGCGAAGGACAGGGGAGAGCTGAAGCTTTCTTT; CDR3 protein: CASSEGQGRAEAFF
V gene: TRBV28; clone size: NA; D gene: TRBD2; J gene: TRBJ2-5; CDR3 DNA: TGTGCCAGCAGTTTCGGGGGGGCCGAGACCCAGTACTTC; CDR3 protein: CASSFGGAETQYF
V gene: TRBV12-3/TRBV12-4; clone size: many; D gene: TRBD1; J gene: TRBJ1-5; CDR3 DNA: TGTGCCAGCAGGCAGGGGGACAGGGGGCCTATTGAGCCCCAGCATTTT; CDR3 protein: CASRQGDRGPIEPQHF
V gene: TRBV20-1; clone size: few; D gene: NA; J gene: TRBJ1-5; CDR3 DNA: TGCAGTGCTAGCCAGGGTAGGGGGTATGACAATCAGCCCCAGCATTTT; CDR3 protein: CSASQGRGYDNQPQHF
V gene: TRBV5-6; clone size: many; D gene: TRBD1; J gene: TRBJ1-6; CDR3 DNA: TGTGCCAGCAGCTTGGAAGGGACAGGGAGTACACCCCTCCACTTT; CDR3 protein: CASSLEGTGSTPLHF
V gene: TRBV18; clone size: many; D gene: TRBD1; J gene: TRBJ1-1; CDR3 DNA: TGTGCCAGCTCACGGGTACAGGGGGCGAGGACTGAAGCTTTCTTT; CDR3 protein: CASSRVQGARTEAFF
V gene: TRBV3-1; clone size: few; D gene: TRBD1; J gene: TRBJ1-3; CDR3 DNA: TGTGCCAGCAGCCAAACAGGGGGTTTCTCTGGAAACACCATATATTTT; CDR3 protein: CASSQTGGFSGNTIYF
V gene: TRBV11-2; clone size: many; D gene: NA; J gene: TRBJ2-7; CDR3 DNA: TGTGCCAGCAGCTTAGATCTGGCGTTGAACTCCTACGAGCAGTACTTC; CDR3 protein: CASSLDLALNSYEQYF
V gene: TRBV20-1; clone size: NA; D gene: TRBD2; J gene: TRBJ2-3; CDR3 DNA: TGCAGTGCGCCCTCAGCGGGGGACGATACGCAGTATTTT; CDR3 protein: CSAPSAGDDTQYF
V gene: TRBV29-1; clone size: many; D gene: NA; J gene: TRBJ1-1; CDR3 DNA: TGCAGCGTTGGTGGAGGAGCCAGGAACACTGAAGCTTTCTTT; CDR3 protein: CSVGGGARNTEAFF
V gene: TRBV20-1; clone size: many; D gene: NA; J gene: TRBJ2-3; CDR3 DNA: TGCAGTGCTAGAGGGAGGGTTACGGCACTCACAGATACGCAGTATTTT; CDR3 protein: CSARGRVTALTDTQYF
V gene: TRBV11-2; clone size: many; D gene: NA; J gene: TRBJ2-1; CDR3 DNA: TGTGCCAGCGGACAGCGGGCAGCCTACAATGAGCAGTTCTTC; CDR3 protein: CASGQRAAYNEQFF
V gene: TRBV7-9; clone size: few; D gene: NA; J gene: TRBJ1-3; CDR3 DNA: TGTGCCAGCAGTCTTCCCGGGGACCTTCAAAACACCATATATTTT; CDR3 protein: CASSLPGDLQNTIYF
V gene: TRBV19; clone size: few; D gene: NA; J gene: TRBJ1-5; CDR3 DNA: TGTGCCAGTAGTAGGAATGGCGGGGGCAATCAGCCCCAGCATTTT; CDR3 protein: CASSRNGGGNQPQHF
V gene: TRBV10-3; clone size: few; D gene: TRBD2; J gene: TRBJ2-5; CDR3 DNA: TGTGCCGCTGATCGTGGGGGGGGGAGTGAGACCCAGTACTTC; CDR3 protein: CAADRGGGSETQYF
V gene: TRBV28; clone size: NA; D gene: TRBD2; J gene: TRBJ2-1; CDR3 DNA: TGTGCCAGCAGTTCCCTGCGGGAGGGATACAATGAGCAGTTCTTC; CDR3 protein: CASSSLREGYNEQFF
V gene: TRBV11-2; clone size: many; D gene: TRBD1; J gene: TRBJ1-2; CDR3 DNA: TGTGCCAGCAGCTCGGGACAGGTTAACTATGGCTACACCTTC; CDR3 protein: CASSSGQVNYGYTF
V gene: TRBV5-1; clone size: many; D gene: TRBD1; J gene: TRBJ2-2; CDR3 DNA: TGCGCCAGCAGCTTGGGGCCGGGACAGACGAACACCGGGGAGCTGTTTTTT; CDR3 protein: CASSLGPGQTNTGELFF
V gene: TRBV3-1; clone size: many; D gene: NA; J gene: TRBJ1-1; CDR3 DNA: TGTGCCAGCAGCGCCCAGGAGGGGAACACTGAAGCTTTCTTT; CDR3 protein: CASSAQEGNTEAFF
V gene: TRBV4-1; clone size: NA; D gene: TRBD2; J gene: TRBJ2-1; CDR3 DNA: TGCGCCAGCAGCCGCGGCGGCGGGGAGGGAAATGAGCAGTTCTTC; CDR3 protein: CASSRGGGEGNEQFF
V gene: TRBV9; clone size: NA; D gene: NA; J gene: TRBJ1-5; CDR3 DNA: TGTGCCAGCAGCGTAGAGTCGGGGCAAAATCAGCCCCAGCATTTT; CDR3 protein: CASSVESGQNQPQHF
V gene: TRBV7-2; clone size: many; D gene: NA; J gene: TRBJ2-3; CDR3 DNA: TGTGCCAGCAGCTTAGGGCCGGGACTCGACACAGATACGCAGTATTTT; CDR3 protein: CASSLGPGLDTDTQYF
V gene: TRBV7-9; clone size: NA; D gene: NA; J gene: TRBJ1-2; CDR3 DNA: TGTGCCAGCAGCTCGTCGAGGGACAAGGGACTCTATGGCTACACCTTC; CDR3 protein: CASSSSRDKGLYGYTF
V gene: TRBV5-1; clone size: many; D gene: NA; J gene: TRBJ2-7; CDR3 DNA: TGCGCCAGCAGGCCTGGACAGCTCAGAGGGTACTTC; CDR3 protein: CASRPGQLRGYF
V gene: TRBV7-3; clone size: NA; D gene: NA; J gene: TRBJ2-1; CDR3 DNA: TGTGCCAGCAGCTTAGAAGTATGGGGGCCTGAGCAGTTCTTC; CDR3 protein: CASSLEVWGPEQFF
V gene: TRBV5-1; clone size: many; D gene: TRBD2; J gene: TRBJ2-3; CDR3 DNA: TGCGCCAGCAGCTTGGTGGGGGGACTAGCAACCCTCCTCACAGATACGCAGTATTTT; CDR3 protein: CASSLVGGLATLLTDTQYF
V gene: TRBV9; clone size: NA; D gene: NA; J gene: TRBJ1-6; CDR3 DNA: TGTGCCAGCAGCGTAGATGCGAGCTCCTATAATTCACCCCTCCACTTT; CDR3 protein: CASSVDASSYNSPLHF
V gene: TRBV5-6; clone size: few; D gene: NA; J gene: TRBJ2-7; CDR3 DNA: TGTGCCAGCAGCCCCGACATGGGCTACGAGCAGTACTTC; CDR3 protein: CASSPDMGYEQYF
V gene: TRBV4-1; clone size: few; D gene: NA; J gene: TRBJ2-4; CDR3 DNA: TGCGCCAGCAGCCAATCCCAGACGGAAAACATTCAGTACTTC; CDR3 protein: CASSQSQTENIQYF
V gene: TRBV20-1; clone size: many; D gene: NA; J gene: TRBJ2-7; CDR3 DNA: TGCAGTGCTCCCCAGGGCGGCTACGAGCAGTACTTC; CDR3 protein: CSAPQGGYEQYF